This T cell receptor beta chain was sequenced in a study of blood T cell repertoires in COVID-19. Overall study context: Sites in the United States, Italy and Spain provided acute and convalescent COVID-19 samples.

The table came from immunoSEQ multiplex PCR; TCRdb's copy has only in-frame clones and leaves some out. Among approximately 260,000 clones listed, about 88% were seen once. Material for sequencing was peripheral blood. The TCR originated in a woman aged 40 to 50 who had recovered from COVID-19.

The CDR3 DNA follows: TGTGCCACTGAAGCGGGGGGCGTATTAGAGACCCAGTACTTC. Amino acids: CATEAGGVLETQYF. This chain uses TRBV15 with TRBJ2-5; 9 nucleotides match TRBD2. The CDR3 length is 14 residues. V lost 9 bases, J lost 4 bases, and 9 bases stayed unmatched. Germline-derived CDR1 and CDR2 are LNHNV and YYDKDF (reference sequence).